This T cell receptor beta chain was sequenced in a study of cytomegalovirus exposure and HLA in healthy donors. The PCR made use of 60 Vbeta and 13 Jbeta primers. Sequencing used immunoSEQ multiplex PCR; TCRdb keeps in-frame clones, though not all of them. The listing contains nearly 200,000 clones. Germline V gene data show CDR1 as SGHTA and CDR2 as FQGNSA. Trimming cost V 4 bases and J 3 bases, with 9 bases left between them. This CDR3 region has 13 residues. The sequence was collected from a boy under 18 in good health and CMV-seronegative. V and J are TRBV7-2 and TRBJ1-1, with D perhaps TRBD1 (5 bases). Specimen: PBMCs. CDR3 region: CASSSQGYTEAFF. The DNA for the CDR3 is TGTGCCAGCAGCTCGCAGGGTTACACTGAAGCTTTCTTT.